The present T cell receptor beta chain was sequenced within a study of cytomegalovirus exposure and HLA in healthy donors. Notes on the study in general: A further, later analysis showed that HLA-associated TCR beta chains (compared with equally common others) were more clonally expanded.

V was shortened by 0 bases and J by 7 bases, with 15 bases between the two germline ends. The CDR3 sequence is 15 residues long. From germline, CDR1 is SNHLY and CDR2 FYNNEI. In its sample, this clone was seen a few times. Its cognate antigen is unknown. Both 60 Vbeta primers and 13 Jbeta primers went into the PCR. The repertoire was sequenced with immunoSEQ multiplex PCR; TCRdb's copy has only in-frame clones and lacks some. The sample lists about 150,000 clones; over 65% were seen once. The source is a man between 35 and 55 years old in good health and CMV-seropositive. The sequenced sample was PBMCs. The rearrangement uses TRBV2 and TRBJ1-2; tentative D call: TRBD1 (5 bases). In DNA form, the CDR3 reads TGTGCCAGCAGTGAAGCGCTCGGGGGGATAGCTGGCTACACCTTC. Amino acid sequence: CASSEALGGIAGYTF.